The clone carrying this T cell receptor beta chain appeared once. The source of the sample is a study of blood T cell repertoires in COVID-19. The repertoire was sequenced with immunoSEQ multiplex PCR; TCRdb's copy has only in-frame clones and lacks some. The table has approximately 270,000 clones, about 85% seen once. The CDR3 consists of 13 residues. V gave up 5 bases and J gave up 3 bases, with 10 bases separating them. Germline CDR1 MNHEY, CDR2 SVGEGT. The rearrangement joins TRBV6-2 or TRBV6-3 to TRBJ1-2; D might be TRBD1 (5 bases). The TCR was taken from a man aged 18 to 30 with active or convalescent COVID-19. The sample was peripheral blood. CDR3 region: CASSQTTDYGYTF. The CDR3 DNA reads as TGTGCCAGCAGTCAAACGACAGACTATGGCTACACCTTC.